This T cell receptor beta chain appears in the sequencing data of a study of blood T cell repertoires in COVID-19. The protocol was immunoSEQ multiplex PCR, while the TCRdb copy is restricted to in-frame clones and leaves out a portion. The top ten clones hold about a sixth of a sample with around 48,000 clones, roughly nine tenths of them seen once. The specimen was peripheral blood. The TCR was taken from a man aged 60-69 years with active or convalescent COVID-19.

In DNA, the CDR3 is TGTGCCAGCAGCCAATCCGGGACAAGAAACACTGAAGCTTTCTTT. Amino acids: CASSQSGTRNTEAFF. The chain recombines TRBV3-1 (or the pseudogene TRBV3-2) with TRBJ1-1; D perhaps matches TRBD1 (6 bases). V was trimmed by 2 bases and J by 2 bases, leaving 12 bases between them. This CDR3 spans 15 amino acids. Germline lookup yields CDR1 LGHDT and CDR2 YNNKEL (reference sequence).